Shown below are 10 T cell receptor beta chains from a single sample sequenced in a study of control samples from healthy donors and cancer patients. The data were produced by immunoSEQ multiplex PCR, yet TCRdb's version contains in-frame clones alone and is incomplete. The sample holds more than 75,000 clones, 75% to 85% seen once. Sequenced input: blood. The receptors stem from a woman aged 30 to 39 in good health.

The chain carries TRBV5-4 and TRBJ2-1, with D tentatively TRBD1 or TRBD2 (6 bases each). Looked up from germline, CDR1 is SGHNT and CDR2 is YYREEE (reference sequence). V dropped 1 base and J dropped 4 bases, with 12 bases sitting between them. The length of the CDR3 is 15 residues. The CDR3: CASSLPRGGYNEQFF. The CDR3 DNA is TGTGCCAGCAGCTTGCCCAGGGGAGGTTACAATGAGCAGTTCTTC.

The chain links TRBV15 to TRBJ2-1; D gene uncertain. Germline assignment: CDR1 LNHNV and CDR2 YYDKDF (reference sequence). The CDR3 runs to 12 residues. With 5 bases removed from V and 6 bases from J, the gap between germline ends came to 8 bases. Here the CDR3 DNA reads TGTGCCACCAGCCCCCATCGCAATGAGCAGTTCTTC. This translates into CATSPHRNEQFF.

The chain couples TRBV5-5 to TRBJ1-5; D is uncertain. The germline V gene encodes CDR1 SGHKS and CDR2 YYEKEE (reference sequence). V was pared by 2 bases and J by 7 bases, with 13 bases between. The CDR3 loop spans 14 amino acids. CDR3 residues: CASSFLSAGQPQHF. The CDR3, as DNA: TGTGCCAGCAGCTTTCTCAGTGCAGGCCAGCCCCAGCATTTT.

This rearrangement joins TRBV2 to TRBJ1-1; D not resolved. V dropped 5 bases and J dropped 1 base, with 11 bases sitting between them. CDR3 length equals 14 residues. Germline V gives CDR1 SNHLY, CDR2 FYNNEI. CDR3 region: CASSPDLGNTEAFF. Here the CDR3 DNA reads TGTGCCAGCAGTCCGGACCTTGGGAACACTGAAGCTTTCTTT.

This clone has more than one count but fewer than ten. The chain recombines TRBV5-4 with TRBJ2-5; TRBD2 aligns across 13 bases. CDR1 and CDR2 (germline): SGHNT, YYREEE (reference sequence). This CDR3 spans 15 amino acids. Trimming removed 4 bases from V and 2 bases from J; junction bases left unmatched: 2. The CDR3 DNA reads as TGTGCCAGCAGCCGGACTAGCGGGGGACAAGAGACCCAGTACTTC. It encodes CASSRTSGGQETQYF. Drawing the rest from reference TRBV5-4 and TRBJ2-5, the complete variable domain is ETGVTQSPTHLIKTRGQQVTLRCSSQSGHNTVSWYQQALGQGPQFIFQYYREEENGRGNFPPRFSGLQFPNYSSELNVNALELDDSALYLCASSRTSGGQETQYFGPGTRLLVL.

The CDR3 is CASSDSPGASEAFF. The CDR3 DNA reads TGTGCCAGCAGTGACTCCCCGGGGGCAAGTGAAGCTTTCTTT. The chain couples TRBV6-4 to TRBJ1-1, with D possibly matching TRBD1 (6 bases). The CDR3 has 14 residues. The germline V gene has CDR1 MRHNA and CDR2 SNTAGT. The V end lost 0 bases, the J end lost 7 bases, and 12 bases lay between the germline ends.

This clone was detected only once. The V and J genes are TRBV5-1 and TRBJ2-7; D perhaps matches TRBD2 (6 bases). The CDR3 length is 14 residues. V lost 2 bases and J 3 bases, leaving 12 bases between the germline ends. Germline V lookup: CDR1 SGHRS, CDR2 YFSETQ. CDR3 region: CASSFGGADYEQYF. The CDR3 DNA is TGCGCCAGCAGCTTTGGCGGGGCCGACTACGAGCAGTACTTC.

There are a few counts of this clone. V gene TRBV4-3 combines with J gene TRBJ2-1, with 16 positions matching TRBD2. Germline assignment: CDR1 LGHNA and CDR2 YSLEER. The CDR3 loop spans 18 amino acids. The junction had 10 bases not matched to a gene; V was cut back by 4 bases and J by 7 bases. The CDR3 region is CASSLRTGTSGGANEQFF. The CDR3 DNA reads as TGCGCCAGCAGCCTGAGAACCGGGACTAGCGGGGGGGCTAATGAGCAGTTCTTC.

The V gene is TRBV15, the J gene TRBJ2-7; D gene uncertain. The CDR3 contains 17 residues. CDR1 is LNHNV, CDR2 YYDKDF, per germline (reference sequence). Between the trimmed V and J ends, which lost 0 bases and 3 bases, there was a span of 18 bases. CDR3 sequence (DNA): TGTGCCACCAGCAGAGATCAGATCGGGCTAGGTGGCTACGAGCAGTACTTC. Amino acids: CATSRDQIGLGGYEQYF.

CDR3 amino acids: CASSKGGPYEQYF. The CDR3 bases are TGTGCCAGCAGTAAGGGGGGCCCCTACGAGCAGTACTTC. The chain employs TRBV11-2 and TRBJ2-7, with D perhaps being TRBD1 or TRBD2 (6 bases each). The CDR3 is made up of 13 amino acids. Germline V gives CDR1 SGHAT, CDR2 FQNNGV. The ends were cut back, 6 bases at V and 2 bases at J, with 11 bases in the middle. The full variable domain, with the rest looked up from reference TRBV11-2 and TRBJ2-7, is EAGVAQSPRYKIIEKRQSVAFWCNPISGHATLYWYQQILGQGPKLLIQFQNNGVVDDSQLPKDRFSAERLKGVDSTLKIQPAKLEDSAVYLCASSKGGPYEQYFGPGTRLTVT.